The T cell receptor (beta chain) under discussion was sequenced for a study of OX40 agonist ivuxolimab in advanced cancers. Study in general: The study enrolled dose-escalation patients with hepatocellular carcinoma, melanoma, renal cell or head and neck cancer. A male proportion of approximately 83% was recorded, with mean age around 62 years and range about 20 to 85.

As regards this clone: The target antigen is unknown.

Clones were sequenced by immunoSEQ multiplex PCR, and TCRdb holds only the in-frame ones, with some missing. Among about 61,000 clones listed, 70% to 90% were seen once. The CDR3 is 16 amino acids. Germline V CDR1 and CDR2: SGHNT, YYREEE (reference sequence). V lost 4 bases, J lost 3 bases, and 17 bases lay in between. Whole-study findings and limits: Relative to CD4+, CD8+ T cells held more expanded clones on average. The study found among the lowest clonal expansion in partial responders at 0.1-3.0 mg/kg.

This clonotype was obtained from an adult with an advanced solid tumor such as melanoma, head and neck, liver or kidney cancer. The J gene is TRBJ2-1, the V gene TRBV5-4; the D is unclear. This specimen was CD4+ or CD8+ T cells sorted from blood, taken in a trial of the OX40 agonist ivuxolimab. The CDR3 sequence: CASSDPARRIYNEQFF. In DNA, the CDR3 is TGTGCCAGCAGCGATCCGGCCCGAAGAATCTACAATGAGCAGTTCTTC. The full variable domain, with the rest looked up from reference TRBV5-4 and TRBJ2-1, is ETGVTQSPTHLIKTRGQQVTLRCSSQSGHNTVSWYQQALGQGPQFIFQYYREEENGRGNFPPRFSGLQFPNYSSELNVNALELDDSALYLCASSDPARRIYNEQFFGPGTRLTVL.